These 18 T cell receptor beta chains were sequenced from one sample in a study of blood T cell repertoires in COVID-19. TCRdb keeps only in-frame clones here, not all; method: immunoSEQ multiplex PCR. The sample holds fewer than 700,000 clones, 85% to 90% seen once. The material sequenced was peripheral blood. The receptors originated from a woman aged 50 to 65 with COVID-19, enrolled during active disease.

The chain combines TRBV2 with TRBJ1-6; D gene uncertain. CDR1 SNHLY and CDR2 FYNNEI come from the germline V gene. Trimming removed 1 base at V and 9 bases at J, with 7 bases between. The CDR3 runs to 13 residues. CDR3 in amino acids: CASSEGYSSPLHF. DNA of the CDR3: TGTGCCAGCAGTGAAGGCTACAGTTCACCCCTCCACTTT. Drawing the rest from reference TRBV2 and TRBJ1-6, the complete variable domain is EPEVTQTPSHQVTQMGQEVILRCVPISNHLYFYWYRQILGQKVEFLVSFYNNEISEKSEIFDDQFSVERPDGSNFTLKIRSTKLEDSAMYFCASSEGYSSPLHFGNGTRLTVT.

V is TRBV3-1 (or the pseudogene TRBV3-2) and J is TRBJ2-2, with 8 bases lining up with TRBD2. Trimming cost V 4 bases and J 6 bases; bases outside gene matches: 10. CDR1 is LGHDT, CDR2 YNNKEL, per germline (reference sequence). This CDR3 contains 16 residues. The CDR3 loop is CASSPGLALLPGELFF. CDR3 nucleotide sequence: TGTGCCAGCAGCCCCGGACTAGCTCTTCTTCCCGGGGAGCTGTTTTTT.

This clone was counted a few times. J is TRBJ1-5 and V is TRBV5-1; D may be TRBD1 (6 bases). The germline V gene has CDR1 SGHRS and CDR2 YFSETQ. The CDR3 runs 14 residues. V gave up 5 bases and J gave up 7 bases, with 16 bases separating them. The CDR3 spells CASSPTGPWQPQHF. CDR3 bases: TGCGCCAGCAGTCCGACAGGACCTTGGCAGCCCCAGCATTTT.

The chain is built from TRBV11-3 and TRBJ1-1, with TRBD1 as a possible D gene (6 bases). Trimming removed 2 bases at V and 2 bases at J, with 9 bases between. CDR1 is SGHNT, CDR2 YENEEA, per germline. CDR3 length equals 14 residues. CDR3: CASSLNRANTEAFF. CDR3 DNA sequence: TGTGCCAGCAGCTTAAACAGGGCCAACACTGAAGCTTTCTTT.

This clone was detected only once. DNA of the CDR3: TGTGCCAGCTCCCCCGACGGAGGCACTGAAGCTTTCTTT. Its protein is CASSPDGGTEAFF. The chain uses TRBV18 and TRBJ1-1, with D unclear. Trimming stripped 6 bases from V and 4 bases from J, with 12 bases between. The CDR3 covers 13 residues. Germline CDR1 and CDR2: KGHSH and LQKENI.

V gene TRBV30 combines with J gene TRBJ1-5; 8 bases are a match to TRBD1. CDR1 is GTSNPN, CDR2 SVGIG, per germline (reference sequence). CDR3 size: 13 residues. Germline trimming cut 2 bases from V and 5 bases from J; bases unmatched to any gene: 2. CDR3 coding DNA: TGTGCCTGGAGTTTACAGGGGGATCAGCCCCAGCATTTT. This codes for CAWSLQGDQPQHF.

The CDR3 DNA reads TGTGCCAGCAGTGAAGCGCTTCTGGCCGAGCAGTACTTC. Its translation is CASSEALLAEQYF. The J gene is TRBJ2-7, the V gene TRBV6-1; D is unresolved. V was clipped by 0 bases and J by 6 bases, with 9 bases between them. This CDR3 is built from 13 residues. Germline CDR1 MNHNS, CDR2 SASEGT.

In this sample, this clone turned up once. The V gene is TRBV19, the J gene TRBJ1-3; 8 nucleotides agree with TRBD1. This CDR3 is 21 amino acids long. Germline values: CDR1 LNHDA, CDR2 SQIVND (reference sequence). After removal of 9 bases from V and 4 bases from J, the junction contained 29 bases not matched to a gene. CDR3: CARAPLVGRGLERFTGNTIYF. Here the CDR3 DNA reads TGTGCCAGAGCCCCCCTCGTGGGCAGGGGGCTAGAGAGATTCACCGGAAACACCATATATTTT. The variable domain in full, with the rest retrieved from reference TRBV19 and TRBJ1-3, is DGGITQSPKYLFRKEGQNVTLSCEQNLNHDAMYWYRQDPGQGLRLIYYSQIVNDFQKGDIAEGYSVSREKKESFPLTVTSAQKNPTAFYLCARAPLVGRGLERFTGNTIYFGEGSWLTVV.

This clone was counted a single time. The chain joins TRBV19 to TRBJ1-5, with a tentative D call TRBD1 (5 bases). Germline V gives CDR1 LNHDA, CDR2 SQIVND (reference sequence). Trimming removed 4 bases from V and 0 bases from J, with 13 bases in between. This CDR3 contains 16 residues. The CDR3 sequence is CASSTTARASNQPQHF. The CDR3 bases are TGTGCCAGTAGTACAACGGCCAGGGCTAGCAATCAGCCCCAGCATTTT.

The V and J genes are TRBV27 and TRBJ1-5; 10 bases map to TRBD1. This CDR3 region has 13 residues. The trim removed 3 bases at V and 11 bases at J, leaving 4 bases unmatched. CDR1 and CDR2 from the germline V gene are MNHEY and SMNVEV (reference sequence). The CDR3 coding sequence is TGTGCCAGCAGTTTTCGACAGGGGGCCGCCCAGCATTTT. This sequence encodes CASSFRQGAAQHF.

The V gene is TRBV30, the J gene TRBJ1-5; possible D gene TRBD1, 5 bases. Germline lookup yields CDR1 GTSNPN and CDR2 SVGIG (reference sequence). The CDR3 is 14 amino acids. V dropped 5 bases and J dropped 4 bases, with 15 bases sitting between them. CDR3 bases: TGTGCCTGGTCGATTAGTCAGGGTAATCAGCCCCAGCATTTT. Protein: CAWSISQGNQPQHF.

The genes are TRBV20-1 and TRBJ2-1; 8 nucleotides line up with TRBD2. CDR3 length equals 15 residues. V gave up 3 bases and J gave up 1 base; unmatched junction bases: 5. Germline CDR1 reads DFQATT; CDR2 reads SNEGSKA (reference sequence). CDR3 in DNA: TGCAGTGCTAGTAAGCGGGGGCCGTCCTACAATGAGCAGTTCTTC. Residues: CSASKRGPSYNEQFF.

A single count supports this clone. CDR3 sequence (DNA): TGTGCCAGCAGGCAGGACAGGGGGCAGGGGACTGAAGCTTTCTTT. Residues: CASRQDRGQGTEAFF. V and J are TRBV11-2 and TRBJ1-1; TRBD1 agrees at 11 bases. V gave up 6 bases and J gave up 5 bases; unmatched junction bases: 8. There are 15 residues in the CDR3. In germline, CDR1 is SGHAT, CDR2 FQNNGV.

CDR3: CASGSTTGPNEQFF. CDR3 sequence (DNA): TGTGCTAGTGGTTCCACTACCGGTCCCAATGAGCAGTTCTTC. The V call is TRBV12-5, the J call TRBJ2-1; D gene unclear. CDR3 length: 14 residues. Between the trimmed V and J ends, which lost 4 bases and 6 bases, there was a span of 13 bases. Germline CDR1 reads LGHNT; CDR2 reads FRNRAP.

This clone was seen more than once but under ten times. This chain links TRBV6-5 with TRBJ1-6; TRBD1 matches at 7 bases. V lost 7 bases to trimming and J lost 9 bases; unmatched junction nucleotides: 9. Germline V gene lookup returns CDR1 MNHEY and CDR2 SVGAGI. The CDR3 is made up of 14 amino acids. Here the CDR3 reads CASTVDRVGSPLHF. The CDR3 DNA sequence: TGTGCCAGCACTGTTGACAGGGTCGGTTCACCCCTCCACTTT.

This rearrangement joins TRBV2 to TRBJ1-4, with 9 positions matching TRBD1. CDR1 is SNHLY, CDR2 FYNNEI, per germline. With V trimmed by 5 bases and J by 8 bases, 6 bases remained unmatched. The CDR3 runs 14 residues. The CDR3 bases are TGTGCCAGCAGTTTCGACAGGGGGGGAGAAAAACTGTTTTTT. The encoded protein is CASSFDRGGEKLFF.

The CDR3 sequence is CASSARPGQGLYEQYF. As DNA, the CDR3 is TGTGCCAGCAGCGCCCGGCCGGGACAGGGGCTCTACGAGCAGTACTTC. The chain is built from TRBV3-1 (or the pseudogene TRBV3-2) and TRBJ2-7, with TRBD1 matching 10 bases. Germline V CDR1 and CDR2: LGHDT, YNNKEL (reference sequence). CDR3 length: 16 amino acids. V trimming: 5 bases; J trimming: 3 bases; junction bases outside the gene matches: 10.

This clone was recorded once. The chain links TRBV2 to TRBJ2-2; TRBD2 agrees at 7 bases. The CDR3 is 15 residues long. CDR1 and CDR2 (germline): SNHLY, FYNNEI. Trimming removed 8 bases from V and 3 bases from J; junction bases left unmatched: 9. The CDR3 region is CASEMGGRDTGELFF. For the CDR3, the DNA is TGTGCCAGCGAGATGGGAGGGAGGGACACCGGGGAGCTGTTTTTT.